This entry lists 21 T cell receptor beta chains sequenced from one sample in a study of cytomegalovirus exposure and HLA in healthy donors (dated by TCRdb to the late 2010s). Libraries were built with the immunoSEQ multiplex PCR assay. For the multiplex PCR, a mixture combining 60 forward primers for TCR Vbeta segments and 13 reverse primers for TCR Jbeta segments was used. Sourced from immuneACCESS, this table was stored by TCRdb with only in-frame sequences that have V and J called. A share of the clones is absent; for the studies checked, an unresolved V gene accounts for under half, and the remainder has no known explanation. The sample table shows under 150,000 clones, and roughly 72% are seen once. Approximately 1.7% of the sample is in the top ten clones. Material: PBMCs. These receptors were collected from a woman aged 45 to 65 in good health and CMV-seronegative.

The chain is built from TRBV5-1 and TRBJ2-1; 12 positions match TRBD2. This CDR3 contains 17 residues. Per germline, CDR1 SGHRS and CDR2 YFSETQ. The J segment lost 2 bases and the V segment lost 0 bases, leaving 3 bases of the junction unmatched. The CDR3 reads CASSLARTSGAYNEQFF. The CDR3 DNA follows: TGCGCCAGCAGCTTGGCCAGGACTAGCGGGGCCTACAATGAGCAGTTCTTC.

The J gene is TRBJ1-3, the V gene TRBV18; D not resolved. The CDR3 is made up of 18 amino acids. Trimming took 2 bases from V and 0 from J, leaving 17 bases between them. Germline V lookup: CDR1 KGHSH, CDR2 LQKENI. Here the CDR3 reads CASSPVLGGLSSGNTIYF. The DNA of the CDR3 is TGTGCCAGCTCACCAGTCTTGGGAGGTTTAAGCTCTGGAAACACCATATATTTT.

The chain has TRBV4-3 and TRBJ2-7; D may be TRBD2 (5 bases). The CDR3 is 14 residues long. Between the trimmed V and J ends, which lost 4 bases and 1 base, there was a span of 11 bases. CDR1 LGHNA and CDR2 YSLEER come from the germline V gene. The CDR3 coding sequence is TGCGCCAGCAGCCCGGGTAGCGCTTCCTACGAGCAGTACTTC. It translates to CASSPGSASYEQYF.

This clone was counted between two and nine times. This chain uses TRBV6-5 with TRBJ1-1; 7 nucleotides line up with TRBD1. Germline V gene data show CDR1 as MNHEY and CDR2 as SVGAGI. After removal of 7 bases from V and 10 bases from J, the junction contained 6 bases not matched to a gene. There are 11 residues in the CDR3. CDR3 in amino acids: CASNQGGLAFF. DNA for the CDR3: TGTGCCAGCAATCAGGGGGGTTTAGCTTTCTTT.

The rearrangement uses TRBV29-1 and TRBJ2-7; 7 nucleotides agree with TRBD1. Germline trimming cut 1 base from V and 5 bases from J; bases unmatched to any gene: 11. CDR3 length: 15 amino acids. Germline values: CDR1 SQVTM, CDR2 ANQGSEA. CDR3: CSVEVRDRAIDEQYF. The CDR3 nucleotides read TGCAGCGTTGAAGTCCGAGACAGGGCTATCGACGAGCAGTACTTC.

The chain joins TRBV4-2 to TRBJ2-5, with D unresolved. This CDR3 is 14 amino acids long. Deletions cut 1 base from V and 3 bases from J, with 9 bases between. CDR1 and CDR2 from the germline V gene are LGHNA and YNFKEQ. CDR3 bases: TGTGCCAGCAGCCAAGGACTTCGGGAAGAGACCCAGTACTTC. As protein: CASSQGLREETQYF.

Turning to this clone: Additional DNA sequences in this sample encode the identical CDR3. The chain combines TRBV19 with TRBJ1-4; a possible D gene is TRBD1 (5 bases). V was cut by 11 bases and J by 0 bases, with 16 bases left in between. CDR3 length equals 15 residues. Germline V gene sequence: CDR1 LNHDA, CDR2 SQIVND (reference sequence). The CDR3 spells CASREGGATNEKLFF. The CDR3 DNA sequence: TGTGCCTCACGAGAGGGAGGGGCAACTAATGAAAAACTGTTTTTT. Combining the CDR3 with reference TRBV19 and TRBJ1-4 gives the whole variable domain DGGITQSPKYLFRKEGQNVTLSCEQNLNHDAMYWYRQDPGQGLRLIYYSQIVNDFQKGDIAEGYSVSREKKESFPLTVTSAQKNPTAFYLCASREGGATNEKLFFGSGTQLSVL.

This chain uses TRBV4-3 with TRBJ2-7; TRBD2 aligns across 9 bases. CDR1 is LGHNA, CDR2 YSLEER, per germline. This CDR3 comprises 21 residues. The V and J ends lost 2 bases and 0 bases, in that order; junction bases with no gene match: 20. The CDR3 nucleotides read TGCGCCAGCAGCCAATATGCCGGAGGGCGGGAGGGCCGGTCCTACTCCTACGAGCAGTACTTC. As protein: CASSQYAGGREGRSYSYEQYF.

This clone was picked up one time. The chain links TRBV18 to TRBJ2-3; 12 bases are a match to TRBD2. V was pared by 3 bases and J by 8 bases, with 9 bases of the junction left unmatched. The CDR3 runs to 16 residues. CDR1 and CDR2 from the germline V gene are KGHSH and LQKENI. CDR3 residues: CASSPVLAGGHRTQYF. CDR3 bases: TGTGCCAGCTCACCCGTTCTAGCGGGAGGGCATCGTACGCAGTATTTT.

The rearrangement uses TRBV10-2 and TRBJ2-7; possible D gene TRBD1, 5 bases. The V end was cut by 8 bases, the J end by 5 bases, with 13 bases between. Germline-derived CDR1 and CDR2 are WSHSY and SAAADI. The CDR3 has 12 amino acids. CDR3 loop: CASRAGRHEQYF. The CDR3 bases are TGCGCCAGCCGGGCAGGGCGCCACGAGCAGTACTTC.

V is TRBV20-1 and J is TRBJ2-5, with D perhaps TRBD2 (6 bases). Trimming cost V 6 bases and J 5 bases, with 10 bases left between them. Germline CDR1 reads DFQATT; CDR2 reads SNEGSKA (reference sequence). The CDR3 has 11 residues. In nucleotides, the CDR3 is TGCAGTGCCACCGGAGGGGAGACCCAGTACTTC. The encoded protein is CSATGGETQYF.

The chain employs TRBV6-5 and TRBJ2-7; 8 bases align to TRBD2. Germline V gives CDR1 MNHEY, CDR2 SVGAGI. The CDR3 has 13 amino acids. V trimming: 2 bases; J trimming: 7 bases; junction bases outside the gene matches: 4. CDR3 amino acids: CASSYRAGGEQYV. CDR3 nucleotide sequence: TGTGCCAGCAGTTACCGGGCGGGAGGAGAGCAGTACGTC.

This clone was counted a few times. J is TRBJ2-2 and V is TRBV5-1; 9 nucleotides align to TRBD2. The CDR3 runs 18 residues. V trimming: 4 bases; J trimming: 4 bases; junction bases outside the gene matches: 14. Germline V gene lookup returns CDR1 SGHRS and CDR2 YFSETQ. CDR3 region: CASSPNRAGGPITGELFF. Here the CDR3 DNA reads TGCGCCAGCAGCCCGAATAGGGCGGGAGGGCCGATCACCGGGGAGCTGTTTTTT.

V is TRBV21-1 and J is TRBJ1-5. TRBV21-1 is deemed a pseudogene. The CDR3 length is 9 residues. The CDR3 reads CASSPYQHF. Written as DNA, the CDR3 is TGTGCCAGCAGCCCTTACCAGCATTTT.

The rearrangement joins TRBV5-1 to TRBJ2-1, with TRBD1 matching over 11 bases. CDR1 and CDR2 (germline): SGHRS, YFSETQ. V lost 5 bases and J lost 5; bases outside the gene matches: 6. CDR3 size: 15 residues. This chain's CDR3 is CASSQGDRGNNEQFF. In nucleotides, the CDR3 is TGCGCCAGCAGTCAGGGGGACAGGGGGAACAATGAGCAGTTCTTC.

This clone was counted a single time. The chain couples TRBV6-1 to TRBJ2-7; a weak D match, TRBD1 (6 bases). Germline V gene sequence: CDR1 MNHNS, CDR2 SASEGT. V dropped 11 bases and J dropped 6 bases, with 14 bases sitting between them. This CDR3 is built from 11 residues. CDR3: CASGAEAEQYV. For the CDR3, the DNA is TGTGCCTCAGGGGCGGAGGCCGAGCAGTACGTC.

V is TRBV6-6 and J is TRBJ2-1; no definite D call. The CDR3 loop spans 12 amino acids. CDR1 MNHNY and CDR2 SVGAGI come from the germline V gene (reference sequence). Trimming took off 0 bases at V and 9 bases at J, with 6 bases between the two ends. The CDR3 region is CASSYSTGEQFF. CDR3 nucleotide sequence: TGTGCCAGCAGTTACTCTACCGGTGAGCAGTTCTTC.

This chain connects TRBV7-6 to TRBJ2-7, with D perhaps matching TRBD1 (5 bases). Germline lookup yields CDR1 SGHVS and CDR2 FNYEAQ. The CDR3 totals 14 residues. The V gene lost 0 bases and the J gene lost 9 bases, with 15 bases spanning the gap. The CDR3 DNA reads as TGTGCCAGCAGCTTAGCTAGTCAGGGCTGCGGGCAGTACTTC. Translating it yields CASSLASQGCGQYF. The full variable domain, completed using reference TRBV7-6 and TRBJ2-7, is GAGVSQSPRYKVTKRGQDVALRCDPISGHVSLYWYRQALGQGPEFLTYFNYEAQQDKSGLPNDRFSAERPEGSISTLTIQRTEQRDSAMYRCASSLASQGCGQYFGPGTRLTVT.

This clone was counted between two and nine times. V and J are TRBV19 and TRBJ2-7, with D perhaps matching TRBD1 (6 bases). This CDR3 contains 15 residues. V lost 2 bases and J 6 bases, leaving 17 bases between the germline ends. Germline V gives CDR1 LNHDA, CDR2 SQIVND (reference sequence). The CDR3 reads CASSITRGSVSEQYF. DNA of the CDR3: TGTGCCAGTAGTATAACGAGGGGGTCCGTCTCCGAGCAGTACTTC.

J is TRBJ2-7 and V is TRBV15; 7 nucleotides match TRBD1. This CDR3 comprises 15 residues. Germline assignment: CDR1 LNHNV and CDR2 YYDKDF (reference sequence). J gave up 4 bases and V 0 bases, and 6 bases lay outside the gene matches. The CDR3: CATSRDHRGGYEQYF. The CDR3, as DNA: TGTGCCACCAGCAGAGATCACAGGGGCGGGTACGAGCAGTACTTC.

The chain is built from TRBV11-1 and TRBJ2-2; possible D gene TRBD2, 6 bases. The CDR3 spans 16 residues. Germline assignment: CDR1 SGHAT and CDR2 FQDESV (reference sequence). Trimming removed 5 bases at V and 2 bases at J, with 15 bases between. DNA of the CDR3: TGTGCCAGCAGCAAACCGGGACTTATCAACACCGGGGAGCTGTTTTTT. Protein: CASSKPGLINTGELFF.